This T cell receptor beta chain stems from a study of regulatory T cells in long-lasting Graves disease. Time point: newly diagnosed GD, antithyroid drugs for less than 3 months. Generation of the TCR library employed RNA extracted from PBMCs. Arm-PCR of CDR3 regions and iRepertoire HTBI primers were used to build TCR beta libraries. TCRdb passed the multiplex PCR reads through MiXCR, listing each CDR3 protein once. This sample carries about 440,000 distinct CDR3 sequences, 14% to 15% of them seen once, and the ten largest clones take 16%. Trimming took off 6 bases at V and 0 bases at J, with 15 bases between the two ends. Per the germline V gene, CDR1 is SEHNR and CDR2 is FQNEAQ (reference sequence). The CDR3 is 15 residues long. The sample holds a few counts of this clonotype. A much larger clone differs by one base, so this may be a read error. The same data also contributed to another study, on T cells in Graves' hyperthyroidism and ophthalmopathy. As that study records: TCR CDR3 regions were first amplified by RT-PCR with HTBI primers.

The sequence was obtained from a woman aged 25 to 39 with Graves disease. The chain is built from TRBV7-9 and TRBJ2-7; maybe TRBD2 (6 bases). Sequences were derived from peripheral blood mononuclear cells (PBMCs), sampled at new diagnosis, from a patient treated with antithyroid drugs. CDR3: CASSPAGRRSYEQYF. The CDR3 DNA reads TGTGCCAGCAGTCCCGCGGGACGCCGCTCCTACGAGCAGTACTTC.